Presented here are 4 T cell receptor beta chains from one specimen sequenced in a study of circulating and synovial CD4+ cells in juvenile arthritis. Measured with immunoSEQ multiplex PCR; TCRdb has only the in-frame clones, and not every one. The sample comprises about 34,000 clones, just under 97% of which are singletons, and under 0.2% rests with the top ten. The material sequenced was CD4+ T cells from blood. All receptors derive from a human donor with juvenile idiopathic arthritis.

The genes are TRBV21-1 and TRBJ1-1; the DNA was not used to check the table's D call, TRBD1. TRBV21-1 is deemed a pseudogene. The CDR3 covers 16 residues. In DNA form, the CDR3 reads TGTGCCAGCAGCTTTCCGGGACAGGGGGTGAACACTGAAGCTTTCTTT. The encoded protein is CASSFPGQGVNTEAFF.

CDR3 in DNA: TGTGCCACCAGCAGAAGGACAGGGGTTAATGAAAAACTGTTTTTT. Its translation is CATSRRTGVNEKLFF. The chain is built from TRBV15 and TRBJ1-4, with 9 bases matching TRBD1. The germline gives CDR1 LNHNV, CDR2 YYDKDF (reference sequence). With 2 bases clipped from V and 4 bases from J, the junction kept 2 bases outside the gene matches. This CDR3 region has 15 residues. Variable domain in full (rest from reference TRBV15 and TRBJ1-4): DAMVIQNPRYQVTQFGKPVTLSCSQTLNHNVMYWYQQKSSQAPKLLFHYYDKDFNNEADTPDNFQSRRPNTSFCFLDIRSPGLGDTAMYLCATSRRTGVNEKLFFGSGTQLSVL.

As to this clone: One end of the junction varies from germline; a read error may be responsible. This rearrangement joins TRBV4-2 to TRBJ1-2; 9 nucleotides agree with TRBD1. There are 16 residues in the CDR3. Germline CDR1 and CDR2: LGHNA and YNFKEQ. The CDR3 loop is CAGSPAMDRGSNGYTF. CDR3 bases: TGTGCCGGCAGCCCAGCCATGGACAGGGGTTCGAATGGCTACACCTTC.

V gene TRBV6-5 combines with J gene TRBJ2-2, with no clear D. Trimming cost V 4 bases and J 1 base, with 7 bases left between them. The CDR3 consists of 14 residues. Looked up from germline, CDR1 is MNHEY and CDR2 is SVGAGI. DNA for the CDR3: TGTGCCAGCAGTTCCCCCGGGAACACCGGGGAGCTGTTTTTT. It is translated as CASSSPGNTGELFF.